This entry features one TCR beta chain sequence. These data are taken from a study of CD8 T cells in Susac syndrome. This CDR3 region has 18 residues. V gave up 4 bases and J gave up 5 bases, with 24 bases separating them. Random hexamers were used to reverse transcribe about 0.5 to 1 ug of RNA. Coverage of TCR beta CDR3 amplification by immunoSEQ multiplex PCR extended to 54 Vbeta and 13 Jbeta. Via MiXCR, TCRdb re-called the immunoSEQ multiplex PCR reads, giving one row per CDR3 protein. This table has 70,000 or so distinct CDR3 sequences, about 95% appearing once. The T cells that were sequenced for TCR beta were CD8+ and CD4+ cells from blood. The multiple sclerosis control group was made up of treatment-naive patients with stable or active relapsing-remitting disease. Negative isolation yielded CD8+ and CD4+ T cells; FACS enriched TEMRA cells.

This receptor was taken from a human donor with multiple sclerosis. The material sequenced was CD8+ T cells from PBMCs. The chain uses TRBV12-3 or TRBV12-4 and TRBJ2-1; D may be TRBD1 (7 bases). The CDR3 loop is CASSSPSSSEGGHNEQFF. The CDR3 DNA reads TGTGCCAGCAGTTCCCCTTCCTCTAGCGAAGGGGGCCACAATGAGCAGTTCTTC.